The rows below give T cell receptor beta chains drawn from one sample of a study of blood T cell repertoires in COVID-19. Generated by immunoSEQ multiplex PCR, the TCRdb table keeps only in-frame clones and is missing some. The sample records hundreds of thousands of clones, about 87% being singletons. Sequencing input: peripheral blood. These receptors all come from a man between 18 and 29 years old with COVID-19, enrolled during active disease. Each CDR3 is given with its conserved first and last residue. D genes are given only for firm matches. Only some rows state a clone size, as once, few, many or a class for expanded clones.

abundance: -
j_gene: TRBJ2-1
v_gene: TRBV30
d_gene: TRBD1
CDR3aa: CAWLHRGPGSYNEQFF
CDR3nt: TGTGCCTGGTTGCACAGGGGGCCGGGCTCCTACAATGAGCAGTTCTTC

abundance: -
j_gene: TRBJ1-2
v_gene: TRBV6-8
d_gene: TRBD1
CDR3aa: CASSYFGTARLYGYTF
CDR3nt: TGTGCCAGCAGTTACTTCGGGACAGCACGCCTCTATGGCTACACCTTC

abundance: -
j_gene: TRBJ2-7
v_gene: TRBV6-5
d_gene: -
CDR3aa: CASSSAGAWNEQYF
CDR3nt: TGTGCCAGCAGCTCTGCAGGGGCATGGAACGAGCAGTACTTC

abundance: -
j_gene: TRBJ1-4
v_gene: TRBV18
d_gene: -
CDR3aa: CASRGVSNEKLFF
CDR3nt: TGTGCCAGCCGGGGGGTGTCTAATGAAAAACTGTTTTTT

abundance: -
j_gene: TRBJ2-5
v_gene: TRBV19
d_gene: TRBD2
CDR3aa: CASSPRGAGGQETQYF
CDR3nt: TGTGCCAGTAGTCCCCGGGGAGCGGGGGGGCAAGAGACCCAGTACTTC

abundance: -
j_gene: TRBJ2-7
v_gene: TRBV6-4
d_gene: -
CDR3aa: CASSAFRQYHEQYF
CDR3nt: TGTGCCAGCAGTGCCTTTCGACAATACCACGAGCAGTACTTC

abundance: -
j_gene: TRBJ2-5
v_gene: TRBV6-1
d_gene: TRBD2
CDR3aa: CASSEAGLVRETQYF
CDR3nt: TGTGCCAGCAGTGAAGCGGGACTAGTGAGAGAGACCCAGTACTTC

abundance: once
j_gene: TRBJ1-1
v_gene: TRBV7-8
d_gene: TRBD1
CDR3aa: CASSLAGQGGTEAFF
CDR3nt: TGTGCCAGCAGCTTAGCGGGACAGGGGGGCACTGAAGCTTTCTTT

abundance: -
j_gene: TRBJ2-2
v_gene: TRBV14
d_gene: TRBD2
CDR3aa: CASSPIAGVSGELFF
CDR3nt: TGTGCCAGCAGCCCAATAGCGGGGGTATCCGGGGAGCTGTTTTTT

abundance: -
j_gene: TRBJ2-2
v_gene: TRBV27
d_gene: -
CDR3aa: CASRMGDFRGGELFF
CDR3nt: TGTGCCAGCAGGATGGGAGATTTCAGGGGTGGGGAGCTGTTTTTT

abundance: -
j_gene: TRBJ2-6
v_gene: TRBV2
d_gene: -
CDR3aa: CAVKRQGSSGANVLTF
CDR3nt: TGTGCCGTAAAGAGGCAGGGTTCCTCTGGGGCCAACGTCCTGACTTTC

abundance: -
j_gene: TRBJ2-5
v_gene: TRBV5-8
d_gene: TRBD1
CDR3aa: CASSLGGTAQETQYF
CDR3nt: TGTGCCAGCAGCTTGGGTGGGACAGCCCAAGAGACCCAGTACTTC

abundance: -
j_gene: TRBJ2-4
v_gene: TRBV5-1
d_gene: TRBD2
CDR3aa: CASSLHAGREENIQYF
CDR3nt: TGCGCCAGCAGCTTGCATGCGGGGAGGGAGGAAAACATTCAGTACTTC

abundance: once
j_gene: TRBJ2-1
v_gene: TRBV21-1
d_gene: -
CDR3aa: CASSGGDRGIVSEQFF
CDR3nt: TGTGCCAGCAGCGGGGGGGACAGGGGTATTGTCAGTGAGCAGTTCTTC

abundance: once
j_gene: TRBJ2-7
v_gene: TRBV7-2
d_gene: TRBD2
CDR3aa: CASSEGLARNEQYF
CDR3nt: TGTGCCAGCAGCGAGGGACTAGCGCGAAACGAGCAGTACTTC

abundance: -
j_gene: TRBJ2-1
v_gene: TRBV19
d_gene: -
CDR3aa: CASSIAFREQFF
CDR3nt: TGTGCCAGTAGTATAGCCTTCAGGGAGCAGTTCTTC

abundance: -
j_gene: TRBJ1-4
v_gene: TRBV5-5
d_gene: TRBD1
CDR3aa: CASSRRMDRTFNEKLFF
CDR3nt: TGTGCCAGCAGCCGTAGAATGGACAGGACTTTTAATGAAAAACTGTTTTTT

abundance: -
j_gene: TRBJ1-2
v_gene: TRBV19
d_gene: -
CDR3aa: CASSGSHYGYTF
CDR3nt: TGTGCCAGTTCCGGGTCACACTATGGCTACACCTTC

abundance: -
j_gene: TRBJ1-1
v_gene: TRBV19
d_gene: -
CDR3aa: CASSTTGNTEAFF
CDR3nt: TGTGCCAGTAGTACGACAGGAAACACTGAAGCTTTCTTT

abundance: -
j_gene: TRBJ2-7
v_gene: TRBV30
d_gene: TRBD2
CDR3aa: CAWSGGTSGPYEQYF
CDR3nt: TGTGCCTGGAGTGGGGGGACTAGCGGACCCTACGAGCAGTACTTC

abundance: few
j_gene: TRBJ2-7
v_gene: TRBV2
d_gene: -
CDR3aa: CAATEPLSYEQYF
CDR3nt: TGTGCCGCGACAGAGCCCCTCTCCTACGAGCAGTACTTC

abundance: -
j_gene: TRBJ1-1
v_gene: TRBV7-9
d_gene: -
CDR3aa: CASSLRRSGTEAFF
CDR3nt: TGTGCCAGCAGCTTACGTAGGAGCGGCACTGAAGCTTTCTTT

abundance: -
j_gene: TRBJ2-6
v_gene: TRBV6-2/TRBV6-3
d_gene: -
CDR3aa: CASSSSFSRSGANVLTF
CDR3nt: TGTGCCAGCAGCTCTAGCTTCAGTCGCTCTGGGGCCAACGTCCTGACTTTC

abundance: -
j_gene: TRBJ1-2
v_gene: TRBV6-2/TRBV6-3
d_gene: TRBD1
CDR3aa: CASSYRPGTGDSGYTF
CDR3nt: TGTGCCAGCAGTTACCGGCCCGGGACAGGGGATAGTGGCTACACCTTC

abundance: -
j_gene: TRBJ1-1
v_gene: TRBV7-9
d_gene: -
CDR3aa: CASSLVGGINTEAFF
CDR3nt: TGTGCCAGCAGCTTAGTCGGCGGAATAAACACTGAAGCTTTCTTT

abundance: -
j_gene: TRBJ2-3
v_gene: TRBV9
d_gene: TRBD2
CDR3aa: CASSGTSGTDTQYF
CDR3nt: TGTGCCAGCAGCGGGACTAGCGGCACAGATACGCAGTATTTT

abundance: -
j_gene: TRBJ2-3
v_gene: TRBV5-1
d_gene: -
CDR3aa: CASSLTSEPADTQYF
CDR3nt: TGCGCCAGCAGCTTGACGAGCGAGCCCGCAGATACGCAGTATTTT

abundance: -
j_gene: TRBJ1-1
v_gene: TRBV27
d_gene: TRBD1
CDR3aa: CASSSQGVGTEAFF
CDR3nt: TGTGCCAGCAGTTCACAGGGGGTGGGCACTGAAGCTTTCTTT

abundance: -
j_gene: TRBJ1-2
v_gene: TRBV18
d_gene: TRBD1
CDR3aa: CASSPDRGYGYTF
CDR3nt: TGTGCCAGCTCACCGGACAGGGGATATGGCTACACCTTC

abundance: -
j_gene: TRBJ2-5
v_gene: TRBV19
d_gene: TRBD2
CDR3aa: CASSGRLAGGQETQYF
CDR3nt: TGTGCCAGTAGTGGGAGACTAGCGGGGGGACAAGAGACCCAGTACTTC

abundance: -
j_gene: TRBJ2-3
v_gene: TRBV5-4
d_gene: TRBD1
CDR3aa: CASSPRDRGGDTQYF
CDR3nt: TGTGCCAGCAGCCCCCGGGACAGGGGCGGAGATACGCAGTATTTT

abundance: -
j_gene: TRBJ2-1
v_gene: TRBV13
d_gene: TRBD2
CDR3aa: CASSLSTPGLAFDEQFF
CDR3nt: TGTGCCAGCAGCTTATCTACCCCGGGACTAGCCTTCGATGAGCAGTTCTTC

abundance: -
j_gene: TRBJ2-7
v_gene: TRBV6-6
d_gene: TRBD1
CDR3aa: CASRGTGYEQYF
CDR3nt: TGTGCCAGCAGGGGGACAGGGTACGAGCAGTACTTC

abundance: -
j_gene: TRBJ1-5
v_gene: TRBV7-2
d_gene: -
CDR3aa: CASSLGGTTLGQPQHF
CDR3nt: TGTGCCAGCAGCTTAGGGGGGACAACCCTGGGGCAGCCCCAGCATTTT

abundance: -
j_gene: TRBJ1-5
v_gene: TRBV12-1
d_gene: -
CDR3aa: CASSWAGGVSQQPQHF
CDR3nt: TGTGCCAGCAGCTGGGCCGGGGGGGTCTCTCAGCAGCCCCAGCATTTT

abundance: -
j_gene: TRBJ1-3
v_gene: TRBV13
d_gene: TRBD1
CDR3aa: CASSRYGQDPLGSGNTIYF
CDR3nt: TGTGCCAGCAGCCGATACGGACAGGATCCTTTAGGATCTGGAAACACCATATATTTT

abundance: -
j_gene: TRBJ2-3
v_gene: TRBV5-1
d_gene: TRBD2
CDR3aa: CASSSTTGGPWNTQYF
CDR3nt: TGCGCCAGCAGCTCAACAACGGGGGGACCCTGGAATACGCAGTATTTT

abundance: -
j_gene: TRBJ1-5
v_gene: TRBV18
d_gene: -
CDR3aa: CASPLSQTNSNQPQHF
CDR3nt: TGTGCCAGCCCCCTTAGCCAGACTAATAGCAATCAGCCCCAGCATTTT

abundance: -
j_gene: TRBJ2-3
v_gene: TRBV5-1
d_gene: TRBD2
CDR3aa: CASSREVIDTQYF
CDR3nt: TGCGCCAGCTCGCGGGAGGTTATAGATACGCAGTATTTT

abundance: once
j_gene: TRBJ1-6
v_gene: TRBV5-4
d_gene: -
CDR3aa: CASSLNRADSPLHF
CDR3nt: TGTGCCAGCAGCTTGAACAGGGCGGATTCACCCCTCCACTTT